The 21 T cell receptor beta chains below all came from one sample that was sequenced in a study of T cell responses to AZD1222 COVID-19 vaccine. Profiled with immunoSEQ multiplex PCR; TCRdb holds only in-frame clones, not every one. Of about 83,000 clones in the sample, 75% to 95% were seen once. This specimen was peripheral blood, taken on day 0 of MenACWY control vaccination. The receptors derive from an adult in good health.

This clone has more than one count but fewer than ten. The chain has TRBV2 and TRBJ1-2, with D unresolved. Germline values: CDR1 SNHLY, CDR2 FYNNEI. The CDR3 extends over 13 amino acids. V dropped 2 bases and J dropped 4 bases, with 8 bases sitting between them. The CDR3 coding sequence is TGTGCCAGCAGTGAAAAGCGGTCCTATGGCTACACCTTC. Translating it yields CASSEKRSYGYTF.

The V call is TRBV7-2, the J call TRBJ1-5, with D unclear. The germline V gene has CDR1 SGHTA and CDR2 FQGNSA. V gave up 5 bases and J gave up 3 bases, with 14 bases separating them. The CDR3 has 15 residues. CDR3 loop: CASSLLGRDNQPQHF. CDR3 coding DNA: TGTGCCAGCAGCCTACTAGGCAGAGACAATCAGCCCCAGCATTTT. The entire variable domain, with the rest obtained from reference TRBV7-2 and TRBJ1-5, is as follows: GAGVSQSPSNKVTEKGKDVELRCDPISGHTALYWYRQSLGQGLEFLIYFQGNSAPDKSGLPSDRFSAERTGGSVSTLTIQRTQQEDSAVYLCASSLLGRDNQPQHFGDGTRLSIL.

The chain combines TRBV5-1 with TRBJ1-1; D might be TRBD1 (5 bases). Germline-derived CDR1 and CDR2 are SGHRS and YFSETQ. The CDR3 totals 13 residues. The V and J ends lost 1 base and 3 bases respectively, with 7 bases between them. The CDR3 loop is CASSLPRDTEAFF. The CDR3 bases are TGCGCCAGCAGCTTGCCCAGGGACACTGAAGCTTTCTTT.

This rearrangement joins TRBV6-1 to TRBJ1-3, with D hard to call. Trimming removed 3 bases at V and 2 bases at J, with 5 bases between. Germline loops: CDR1 MNHNS, CDR2 SASEGT. The CDR3 totals 13 residues. The CDR3 sequence is CASSDGAGNTIYF. Written as DNA, the CDR3 is TGTGCCAGCAGTGACGGGGCTGGAAACACCATATATTTT.

The chain uses TRBV7-3 and TRBJ2-3, with 8 bases identical to TRBD2. Germline V gives CDR1 SGHTA, CDR2 FQGTGA. Trimming took 5 bases from V and 5 from J; bases not matched to a gene: 9. This CDR3 contains 15 residues. CDR3 loop: CASSHFAGGIDTQYF. DNA of the CDR3: TGTGCCAGCAGCCATTTCGCGGGAGGTATAGATACGCAGTATTTT.

This clone came up once. The chain employs TRBV5-1 and TRBJ2-5, with a weak D call TRBD1 (5 bases). The CDR3 length is 13 residues. V was shortened by 4 bases and J by 4 bases, with 11 bases between the two germline ends. The germline V gene has CDR1 SGHRS and CDR2 YFSETQ. The CDR3 spells CASSISRAETQYF. DNA of the CDR3: TGCGCCAGCAGCATCTCCAGGGCAGAGACCCAGTACTTC.

The chain links TRBV7-3 to TRBJ2-1; TRBD2 aligns across 9 bases. V was pared by 6 bases and J by 8 bases, with 14 bases of the junction left unmatched. The germline V gene encodes CDR1 SGHTA and CDR2 FQGTGA. This CDR3 contains 16 residues. The CDR3 loop reads CASSLLPGTSRDEQFF. CDR3 in DNA: TGTGCCAGCAGTCTACTCCCCGGGACTAGCAGGGATGAGCAGTTCTTC.

This chain joins TRBV2 and TRBJ1-3; possibly TRBD1 for D (5 bases). Germline V gene lookup returns CDR1 SNHLY and CDR2 FYNNEI. The CDR3 extends over 14 amino acids. Trimming took off 7 bases at V and 4 bases at J, with 14 bases between the two ends. CDR3 residues: CASNGANKGNTIYF. CDR3 nucleotide sequence: TGTGCCAGCAACGGGGCGAACAAAGGAAACACCATATATTTT.

The V gene is TRBV6-2 or TRBV6-3, the J gene TRBJ1-5, with TRBD1 identical over 7 bases. The ends lost 6 bases at V and 3 bases at J; junction bases unmatched: 17. The V gene's germline CDR1 is MNHEY and CDR2 SVGEGT. There are 18 residues in the CDR3. CDR3 residues: CASSPRQGRGDDNQPQHF. The CDR3 DNA sequence: TGTGCCAGCAGCCCCAGACAGGGTAGGGGAGATGACAATCAGCCCCAGCATTTT.

The chain links TRBV27 to TRBJ2-1, with 9 bases lining up with TRBD1. This CDR3 spans 15 amino acids. The V gene end was trimmed by 5 bases and the J gene end by 1 base; junction bases not matched to a gene: 3. Germline V gene sequence: CDR1 MNHEY, CDR2 SMNVEV (reference sequence). CDR3 residues: CASSLGTGSYNEQFF. The CDR3 DNA sequence: TGTGCCAGCAGTCTCGGGACAGGGTCCTACAATGAGCAGTTCTTC.

This clone was seen a handful of times. V gene TRBV27 combines with J gene TRBJ2-7; a weak D match, TRBD1 (5 bases). V was shortened by 4 bases and J by 3 bases, with 10 bases between the two germline ends. The CDR3 sequence is 13 residues long. Germline CDR1 and CDR2: MNHEY and SMNVEV (reference sequence). The CDR3 DNA is TGTGCCAGCAGTTCCCACCAGGGCTACGAGCAGTACTTC. Its protein is CASSSHQGYEQYF.

The chain employs TRBV29-1 and TRBJ2-1; D is perhaps TRBD1 or TRBD2 (7 bases each). CDR3 size: 15 residues. Trimming took 5 bases from V and 7 from J, leaving 21 bases between them. Germline CDR1 is SQVTM and CDR2 is ANQGSEA. Written as DNA, the CDR3 is TGCAGCGTTAGCGGGACAGTCCTCCAAAGTAATGAGCAGTTCTTC. Translation gives CSVSGTVLQSNEQFF.

The chain recombines TRBV12-1 with TRBJ1-3. TRBV12-1 is tagged as a pseudogene. The CDR3 has 14 amino acids. The CDR3 is CASSFDRSGNTIYF. CDR3 coding DNA: TGTGCCAGCAGCTTTGATAGGTCTGGAAACACCATATATTTT.

The rearrangement links TRBV11-3 to TRBJ1-1; D is ambiguous. The CDR3 extends over 13 amino acids. The germline V and J ends were trimmed by 3 bases and 0 bases, with 5 bases remaining between them. Germline CDR1 SGHNT, CDR2 YENEEA. CDR3 sequence: CASSFLMNTEAFF. The CDR3 DNA reads as TGTGCCAGCAGCTTTCTGATGAACACTGAAGCTTTCTTT.

This chain joins TRBV6-5 and TRBJ1-5; D is perhaps TRBD1 (5 bases). The CDR3 is made up of 15 amino acids. V lost 6 bases and J lost 7, with 19 bases in between. CDR1 and CDR2 from the germline V gene are MNHEY and SVGAGI. In DNA form, the CDR3 reads TGTGCCAGCAGAGGACGGACACAGTCGGGACAGCCCCAGCATTTT. Translated: CASRGRTQSGQPQHF.

The rearrangement joins TRBV25-1 to TRBJ2-2; possible D gene TRBD1, 5 bases. The CDR3 has 14 residues. Trimming removed 8 bases from V and 5 bases from J, with 15 bases in between. Per the germline V gene, CDR1 is MGHDK and CDR2 is SYGVNS. The CDR3: CASAGWKGTGELFF. In nucleotides, the CDR3 is TGTGCCAGCGCAGGGTGGAAAGGGACCGGGGAGCTGTTTTTT.

The chain links TRBV19 to TRBJ2-3; 8 positions agree with TRBD2. The CDR3 loop spans 16 amino acids. V lost 7 bases, J lost 7 bases, and 16 bases stayed unmatched. The V gene's germline CDR1 is LNHDA and CDR2 SQIVND (reference sequence). In nucleotides, the CDR3 is TGTGCCAGTACCCATTCCCCGGGACTAGAAGCACATACGCAGTATTTT. This codes for CASTHSPGLEAHTQYF.

The rearrangement uses TRBV24-1 and TRBJ2-2; TRBD1 is a possible D gene (6 bases). Trimming left V 7 bases short and J 6 bases short, with 14 bases between. Per germline, CDR1 KGHDR and CDR2 SFDVKD. This CDR3 comprises 14 residues. In DNA form, the CDR3 reads TGTGCCACCAGCAATACAGGGTTACCCGGGGAGCTGTTTTTT. Protein sequence: CATSNTGLPGELFF.

The chain recombines TRBV25-1 with TRBJ1-2; D remains ambiguous. Germline values: CDR1 MGHDK, CDR2 SYGVNS. V was trimmed by 7 bases and J by 6 bases, leaving 3 bases between them. The CDR3 totals 9 residues. CDR3 residues: CASIDGYTF. The CDR3 DNA reads TGTGCCAGCATAGATGGCTACACCTTC.

The chain is built from TRBV4-1 and TRBJ2-7; weak D call: TRBD2 (5 bases). From germline, CDR1 is MGHRA and CDR2 YSYEKL. This CDR3 has 14 amino acids. V lost 4 bases and J lost 7, with 17 bases in between. CDR3 protein: CASSPLDPSGEQYF. CDR3 DNA sequence: TGCGCCAGCAGCCCCCTAGACCCGTCGGGAGAGCAGTACTTC.

This clone occurred once. Other nucleotide sequences in the sample specify the same CDR3. CDR3 nucleotide sequence: TGTGCCAGCTCAGACAGTACAACTAATGAAAAACTGTTTTTT. It yields the protein CASSDSTTNEKLFF. V and J are TRBV2 and TRBJ1-4; maybe TRBD1 (5 bases). CDR1 is SNHLY and CDR2 is FYNNEI in the germline V gene. V was clipped by 8 bases and J by 0 bases, with 10 bases between them. The length of the CDR3 is 14 residues.